A single sample is the source of the 22 T cell receptor beta chains below, sequenced in a study of identical twins. TCRdb reanalysed the 5' RACE reads using MiXCR and keeps one entry per CDR3 protein. The sample lists about 530,000 distinct CDR3 sequences, about 22% occurring once. These data are also associated with another study on yellow fever vaccine responses in identical twins.

Sample: CD4+ T cells sorted from blood. Receptor source: a woman aged 18-30 years in good health.

The rearrangement uses TRBV5-5 and TRBJ2-3, with 9 nucleotides matching TRBD2. Trimming at V came to 4 bases and at J to 1 base, leaving 7 bases not matched to a gene. This CDR3 spans 16 amino acids. Germline lookup yields CDR1 SGHKS and CDR2 YYEKEE (reference sequence). The chain's CDR3 is CASSKLAGEGTDTQYF. As DNA, the CDR3 is TGTGCCAGCAGCAAATTAGCGGGGGAGGGCACAGATACGCAGTATTTT. The full variable domain, completed using reference TRBV5-5 and TRBJ2-3, is DAGVTQSPTHLIKTRGQQVTLRCSPISGHKSVSWYQQVLGQGPQFIFQYYEKEERGRGNFPDRFSARQFPNYSSELNVNALLLGDSALYLCASSKLAGEGTDTQYFGPGTRLTVL.

The chain recombines TRBV5-5 with TRBJ1-5; D is unclear. The CDR3 length is 15 residues. The V gene's germline CDR1 is SGHKS and CDR2 YYEKEE (reference sequence). V was pared by 1 base and J by 7 bases, with 15 bases between. The CDR3 DNA sequence: TGTGCCAGCAGCTTGATATGGGCCACTAGCCAGCCCCAGCATTTT. Amino acid sequence: CASSLIWATSQPQHF.

This clonotype was counted a few times. This rearrangement joins TRBV9 to TRBJ1-5; no firm D call. Trimming cost V 8 bases and J 0 bases, with 9 bases left between them. Germline CDR1 and CDR2: SGDLS and YYNGEE. The CDR3 runs 13 residues. The CDR3 bases are TGTGCCAGTCCCGGGGATAGCAATCAGCCCCAGCATTTT. Its translation is CASPGDSNQPQHF.

This clonotype was seen a handful of times. The chain joins TRBV15 to TRBJ2-1, with 13 bases aligning to TRBD2. The V gene end was trimmed by 5 bases and the J gene end by 7 bases; junction bases not matched to a gene: 17. Germline-derived CDR1 and CDR2 are LNHNV and YYDKDF (reference sequence). The CDR3 is 19 residues long. CDR3 DNA: TGTGCCACCAGCCGAGGGGTTTCTACTAGCGGGAGGGCCGCTAATGAGCAGTTCTTC. Translated, it gives CATSRGVSTSGRAANEQFF. The variable domain in full, with the rest retrieved from reference TRBV15 and TRBJ2-1, is DAMVIQNPRYQVTQFGKPVTLSCSQTLNHNVMYWYQQKSSQAPKLLFHYYDKDFNNEADTPDNFQSRRPNTSFCFLDIRSPGLGDTAMYLCATSRGVSTSGRAANEQFFGPGTRLTVL.

This chain uses TRBV29-1 with TRBJ2-1, with TRBD2 matching over 16 bases. This CDR3 is 13 amino acids long. The J segment lost 7 bases and the V segment lost 7 bases, leaving 1 base of the junction unmatched. Germline loops: CDR1 SQVTM, CDR2 ANQGSEA. DNA for the CDR3: TGCAGCGGGGGACTAGCGGGAGGGAATGAGCAGTTCTTC. Its protein product is CSGGLAGGNEQFF.

The chain links TRBV11-2 to TRBJ2-2, with 11 bases lining up with TRBD2. The CDR3 is 18 amino acids. Germline V gene sequence: CDR1 SGHAT, CDR2 FQNNGV. J gave up 0 bases and V 4 bases, and 7 bases lay outside the gene matches. The CDR3 sequence: CASSSRLAGPANTGELFF. The CDR3 nucleotides are TGTGCCAGCAGCTCCAGACTAGCGGGACCTGCGAACACCGGGGAGCTGTTTTTT. The entire variable domain, with the rest obtained from reference TRBV11-2 and TRBJ2-2, is as follows: EAGVAQSPRYKIIEKRQSVAFWCNPISGHATLYWYQQILGQGPKLLIQFQNNGVVDDSQLPKDRFSAERLKGVDSTLKIQPAKLEDSAVYLCASSSRLAGPANTGELFFGEGSRLTVL.

A few counts support this clonotype. The V and J genes are TRBV3-1 and TRBJ2-7; D is perhaps TRBD2 (6 bases). CDR1 LGHDT and CDR2 YNNKEL come from the germline V gene (reference sequence). The V end lost 1 base, the J end lost 2 bases, and 9 bases lay between the germline ends. CDR3 length: 14 amino acids. As DNA, the CDR3 is TGTGCCAGCAGCCAAGTTAGCGGACCCTACGAGCAGTACTTC. Protein: CASSQVSGPYEQYF.

This clonotype was counted a few times. The chain has TRBV29-1 and TRBJ2-3, with D tentatively TRBD1 or TRBD2 (7 bases each). The V end was cut by 4 bases, the J end by 1 base, with 18 bases between. The CDR3 sequence is 16 residues long. Germline CDR1 is SQVTM and CDR2 is ANQGSEA. CDR3 DNA: TGCAGCGTTGTGCCAGGGGGAACTAGCGGCACAGATACGCAGTATTTT. As protein: CSVVPGGTSGTDTQYF.

This chain links TRBV7-2 with TRBJ2-5, with 8 bases lining up with TRBD2. Germline trimming cut 3 bases from V and 4 bases from J; bases unmatched to any gene: 7. CDR3 length: 15 residues. In germline, CDR1 is SGHTA, CDR2 FQGNSA. The CDR3 protein is CASSFEAGVRETQYF. CDR3 coding DNA: TGTGCCAGCAGCTTCGAAGCGGGAGTGCGAGAGACCCAGTACTTC.

This clonotype appeared a few times. The genes are TRBV6-1 and TRBJ1-5, with no clear D. Trimming pared 6 bases from V and 0 bases from J, leaving 12 bases between. The germline V gene has CDR1 MNHNS and CDR2 SASEGT. The CDR3 has 15 residues. The CDR3 here is CASRDSPYSNQPQHF. CDR3 coding DNA: TGTGCCAGCAGGGATTCCCCGTATAGCAATCAGCCCCAGCATTTT.

This sequence joins TRBV6-1 and TRBJ2-1, with TRBD2 identical over 10 bases. J gave up 2 bases and V 6 bases, and 7 bases lay outside the gene matches. The CDR3 is 16 residues long. The germline V gene has CDR1 MNHNS and CDR2 SASEGT. CDR3 sequence reads: CASRASTSGPYNEQFF. CDR3 in DNA: TGTGCCAGCAGGGCGTCGACTAGCGGGCCCTACAATGAGCAGTTCTTC.

This clonotype showed up just a few times. The CDR3: CASSSPDRWNEKLFF. In DNA, the CDR3 is TGTGCCAGCAGCTCCCCGGACAGGTGGAATGAAAAACTGTTTTTT. The chain recombines TRBV5-5 with TRBJ1-4; 7 bases align to TRBD1. Germline trimming cut 3 bases from V and 5 bases from J; bases unmatched to any gene: 7. The CDR3 has 15 amino acids. Germline-derived CDR1 and CDR2 are SGHKS and YYEKEE (reference sequence). Full variable domain (rest looked up from reference TRBV5-5 and TRBJ1-4): DAGVTQSPTHLIKTRGQQVTLRCSPISGHKSVSWYQQVLGQGPQFIFQYYEKEERGRGNFPDRFSARQFPNYSSELNVNALLLGDSALYLCASSSPDRWNEKLFFGSGTQLSVL.

This clonotype was detected only a few times. This rearrangement joins TRBV2 to TRBJ2-3; D possibly corresponds to TRBD2 (5 bases). CDR3 length equals 13 residues. Germline CDR1 and CDR2: SNHLY and FYNNEI. Trimming removed 4 bases at V and 9 bases at J, with 14 bases between. CDR3 nucleotides: TGTGCCAGCAGTGTCGGACTCTCCACAACGCAGTATTTT. This sequence encodes CASSVGLSTTQYF. Full variable domain (missing parts from reference TRBV2 and TRBJ2-3): EPEVTQTPSHQVTQMGQEVILRCVPISNHLYFYWYRQILGQKVEFLVSFYNNEISEKSEIFDDQFSVERPDGSNFTLKIRSTKLEDSAMYFCASSVGLSTTQYFGPGTRLTVL.

This clonotype was seen a few times. The CDR3 loop is CASTASGIAASEQFF. DNA of the CDR3: TGTGCCAGCACCGCAAGTGGTATCGCCGCCTCTGAGCAGTTCTTC. The chain recombines TRBV7-9 with TRBJ2-1; D unclear. Trimming cost V 7 bases and J 9 bases, with 22 bases left between them. The CDR3 runs to 15 residues. CDR1 SEHNR and CDR2 FQNEAQ come from the germline V gene (reference sequence).

This chain uses TRBV10-3 with TRBJ2-3, with 12 nucleotides matching TRBD2. CDR3 size: 15 residues. V lost 7 bases to trimming and J lost 3 bases; unmatched junction nucleotides: 5. Germline V gives CDR1 ENHRY, CDR2 SYGVKD. CDR3: CAITMGTSGTDTQYF. DNA of the CDR3: TGTGCCATCACCATGGGGACTAGCGGGACAGATACGCAGTATTTT.

The chain is built from TRBV7-9 and TRBJ2-1, with TRBD2 identical over 15 bases. The germline gives CDR1 SEHNR, CDR2 FQNEAQ (reference sequence). J lost 7 bases, V lost 8 bases, and 9 bases had no gene match. The CDR3 totals 16 residues. CDR3 coding DNA: TGTGCCAGCGGGGGAGGACTAGCGGGAGGGAGTAATGAGCAGTTCTTC. It specifies CASGGGLAGGSNEQFF.

Points on this clonotype: An end of the junction does not agree with germline; a read error may underlie this. This rearrangement joins TRBV3-1 to TRBJ1-2; the match to TRBD1 covers 8 bases. Germline loops: CDR1 LGHDT, CDR2 YNNKEL (reference sequence). The CDR3 covers 15 residues. The CDR3 coding sequence is TGTGCCAGCAACCAAGGACAGGGCATAAACTATGGCTACACCTTC. Protein: CASNQGQGINYGYTF.

This clonotype has a handful of counts. The J gene is TRBJ2-1, the V gene TRBV4-1; D remains ambiguous. CDR1 and CDR2 (germline): MGHRA, YSYEKL. There are 18 residues in the CDR3. V was pared by 1 base and J by 3 bases, with 19 bases between. CDR3: CASSQVFSASSDYNEQFF. DNA for the CDR3: TGCGCCAGCAGCCAAGTTTTCTCGGCCTCGTCCGACTACAATGAGCAGTTCTTC.

This clonotype appeared a few times. This sequence joins TRBV5-1 and TRBJ2-3; 7 positions agree with TRBD2. The CDR3 consists of 15 residues. The ends lost 6 bases at V and 0 bases at J; junction bases unmatched: 7. CDR1 is SGHRS, CDR2 YFSETQ, per germline. CDR3 protein: CASTRAGDSTDTQYF. DNA for the CDR3: TGCGCCAGCACTCGGGCGGGGGATAGCACAGATACGCAGTATTTT.

The genes are TRBV15 and TRBJ2-2; 8 bases fit TRBD2. CDR3 size: 19 residues. Germline V CDR1 and CDR2: LNHNV, YYDKDF (reference sequence). V lost 2 bases and J lost 0; bases outside the gene matches: 11. The CDR3 DNA is TGTGCCACCAGCAGACCGCCTGGACTAGCTGGGACGAACACCGGGGAGCTGTTTTTT. Amino acids: CATSRPPGLAGTNTGELFF.

This clonotype was seen only a few times. The rearrangement links TRBV18 to TRBJ1-1; 8 bases are shared with TRBD1. CDR3 length: 15 amino acids. Per germline, CDR1 KGHSH and CDR2 LQKENI. After removal of 0 bases from V and 4 bases from J, the junction contained 4 bases not matched to a gene. The CDR3 sequence: CASSPPNRGFTEAFF. Written as DNA, the CDR3 is TGTGCCAGCTCACCACCTAACAGGGGGTTCACTGAAGCTTTCTTT.

This clonotype was seen a few times. This chain connects TRBV12-3 or TRBV12-4 to TRBJ1-2, with D possibly matching TRBD1 (5 bases). Trimming stripped 1 base from V and 3 bases from J, with 12 bases between. The CDR3 is made up of 15 amino acids. The CDR3: CASSLGRGEDYGYTF. CDR3 nucleotides: TGTGCCAGCAGTTTAGGACGGGGGGAAGACTATGGCTACACCTTC.